What follows is one TCR beta chain and its context. What antigen it recognizes has not been identified. One base away there is no much larger clone; base qualities are not given. These data originate in a study of cytomegalovirus exposure and HLA in healthy donors listed by TCRdb under 2017. For the study in its entirety: In an earlier analysis of some 610 of the donors, 276 Gb of sequence data and 100 million or so unique TCR beta sequences from about 179 million T cells were reported. Among around 400 genotyped donors of the cohort, an average of approximately 250,000 unique TCR beta nucleotide sequences were sequenced per donor, roughly 18% of them non-productive. Rather than drawing on any new phenotypic data, the later analysis identified candidate immune exposures from TCR beta sequences and the way those sequences occurred across donors. The T cell repertoires of 700 or so subjects were profiled by immunosequencing and related to cytomegalovirus serostatus. In a later genetic analysis, genome-wide SNP genotypes for about three fifths of the roughly 670 donors were used, and that subset was treated as a discovery cohort. The aim of the study was to test whether cataloging public T cell receptors could identify signatures of past pathogen exposure. Donor age, sex, ethnicity and CMV serostatus were compiled alongside the repertoire data. The number of donors typed differed by locus, with 629-630 for A, B, C, DRB1 and DQB1, roughly 520 for DQA1, approximately 580 for DPA1, and some 440 for DPB1. In an earlier analysis of 500 to 650 of the donors, high-throughput TCR beta sequencing was used to judge whether each TCR beta V gene segment behaved as functional or pseudogenic. Every repertoire in the discovery cohort had been generated on one and the same sequencing platform. Roughly 5 DR-DQ haplotypes were treated as single units for association and clustering because of strong linkage in the cohort. Among the roughly 410 genotyped donors, around 81% belonged to the genetic ancestry cluster associated with self-reported Caucasian donors. The study combined high-throughput TCR immunosequencing, statistical association of individual TCRs with disease status, and machine learning to predict cytomegalovirus infection status. An early release covering just under 650 HLA-typed donors comprised 250 to 350 gigabases of sequencing data and 85 million or so unique TCR sequences. A later analysis re-examined previously published TCR beta repertoires from just over 650 donors and added high-resolution HLA genotyping to investigate patterns of TCR occurrence. Along with the roughly 710-subject first cohort, a separate validation cohort of 120 different subjects was used. HLA typing covered class I and class II loci at four-digit resolution.

Overall study outcomes, separate from this receptor: It was suggested by the authors that the approach could potentially be generalized to other disease states and immunological phenotypes. Sequencing depth was assumed to be roughly uniform across donors in the presence/absence analyses, though that assumption may not hold. A cluster of highly shared sequence variants was judged likely to be a technical artifact of the sequencing pipeline. In vitro tests confirmed that a few of the cytomegalovirus-associated TCR beta chains recognize cytomegalovirus antigens. In the study, some 180 TCR beta chains were listed as associated with cytomegalovirus. Specific HLA alleles were associated with about 17,000 TCR beta sequences at a false discovery rate of 0.05 in a later analysis. A further reported finding was that TCR beta sequences accurately predicted the HLA-A and HLA-B alleles for most subjects in the first cohort. Assigning TCR associations to individual alleles was difficult when HLA alleles, especially DR and DQ, strongly co-occurred. Immune exposure information for the cohort was limited to CMV serostatus. V-gene and J-gene trimming of TCR beta chains was associated with a missense DCLRE1C variant in a later genetic analysis, and the association was replicated in an independent cohort. Most TCR sequences were observed very rarely across donors, whereas some public TCRs were present in many individuals. A later analysis reported that several top co-occurrence clusters appeared linked to parvovirus B19, influenza, CMV and Epstein-Barr virus. In both the original and validation cohorts, the classifier was reported to diagnose cytomegalovirus status with high specificity and sensitivity. Because HLA typing was unavailable for some donors at each locus, only the typed subset was used in association tests. An earlier analysis of approximately 570 of the donors showed that most TCR beta V segments appeared in productive rearrangements either about 90% or about 30% of the time, which broadly matched IMGT annotations. This cohort had only TCR beta chains sequenced, and the lack of alpha or paired-chain data limited which features could be detected. A later analysis found that HLA-associated TCR beta chains were more clonally expanded and had lower generation probabilities than equally common non-associated chains. Because counts were too low, about 18 rarely observed V segments, including chromosome 9 orphons, were left out of the earlier analysis of 500 to 650 of the donors. A later genetic analysis reported fewer N-insertions in productive TCRs among donors in an Asian-associated ancestry cluster than the roughly 650-donor mean. According to a later analysis, TCR association rates differed among HLA loci, with DRB1 alleles showing the most associated TCRs and HLA-C alleles showing the fewest. A later analysis found that most CMV-associated TCR beta chains appeared HLA-restricted, with HLA associations seemingly driven largely by CMV exposure. Linkage disequilibrium might explain the correlated functional status among segregating V segments, but an unknown experimental factor could not be ruled out.

Library preparation employed the immunoSEQ multiplex PCR assay. For the multiplex PCR, a mixture combining 60 forward primers for TCR Vbeta segments and 13 reverse primers for TCR Jbeta segments was used. Amplification of the CDR3 region of rearranged TCR beta genes was performed with a multiplex PCR assay on genomic DNA. Amplified TCR beta libraries were sequenced as 87-base-pair reads on the Illumina HiSeq System. The paper's processing steps were these. Across the 500 to 700 repertoires, a later analysis counted some 80 million unique TCR beta chains, roughly 11 million of which were shared by at least two donors. Raw reads were error-corrected and collapsed into unique sequences by a nearest-neighbor algorithm in which closely related sequences were merged to remove PCR and sequencing errors. V, D and J gene segments were assigned by aligning CDR3 sequences to IMGT reference sequences. For a sequence to be retained, at least a six-nucleotide match to both a V gene segment and a J gene segment was required. A rearrangement was called productive if the CDR3 had no stop codons and remained in frame with V and J, and every other rearrangement was called non-productive. Following IMGT convention, CDR3 was defined as the stretch from the second conserved V-encoded cysteine to the conserved J-encoded phenylalanine. Sequences without an unambiguous match to a single V gene segment were excluded from the earlier analysis of about 640 of the donors. In an earlier analysis of approximately 560 of the donors, a V segment was called functional when productive rearrangements were above 56.7%, and segregating when the standard deviation between donors exceeded 5%. A statistical classification framework was built for diagnosing cytomegalovirus status from the catalog of TCR beta chain sequences. In a later analysis, TCR nucleotide sequences were compared against IMGT/GENE-DB human TR gene sequences so that V and J genes could be assigned. A later analysis assigned CDR3 sequences and most-parsimonious VDJ recombination scenarios with the TCRdist pipeline. In a later analysis, every TCR beta chain was defined by the combination of its CDR3 amino acid sequence and its V-gene family, and reads without a unique V-gene family were dropped. To address suspected cross-contamination and a sequencing artifact, a later analysis removed 592 highly shared, low-generation-probability nucleotide sequences. A later analysis calculated a clonal expansion index for each public chain from normalized within-repertoire ranks of inferred template counts. Generation probabilities in a later analysis came from a VDJ recombination model fitted to out-of-frame rearrangements, and those results were checked against IGoR. A later analysis scored TCR-TCR, TCR-HLA and TCR-CMV co-occurrence with hypergeometric tests, applying a repertoire-size bias correction to TCR pairs. To estimate false discovery rates, a later analysis permuted the HLA or CMV assignments 20 times. A later analysis grouped co-occurring TCRs with DBSCAN, adding TCRdist sequence similarity when clustering within HLA-allele-positive subsets. Repertoires with fewer than 30,000 or more than 120,000 public chains were left out of co-occurrence clustering, as were five repertoires with anomalous nucleotide sharing. In its TCRdb copy, this immuneACCESS table keeps in-frame sequences only and misses some clones. Where compared with another copy, unresolved V genes explain less than half of these, and the others have no known cause. V, J and clone size reflect that table, while D and trimming were determined from the DNA. The sample records approximately 130,000 clones, 75% to 85% of which are singletons. Together, the top ten hold approximately 1.4% of the sample.

In total, roughly 710 healthy bone marrow donors made up the cohort. All cohort members were sampled while nominally healthy, although unrecorded immune exposures were likely present. The donor tested CMV seronegative and was one of the 352 seronegative cohort members. A peripheral blood sample was provided by each donor, and peripheral blood mononuclear cells were used for TCR beta sequencing. The Qiagen DNeasy Blood Extraction Kit was used to extract genomic DNA from the blood cell samples. The source is a woman between 40 and 55 years old in good health and CMV-seronegative. Material for sequencing was PBMCs.

The nucleotides read TGTGCCAGCAGTGGGGGACAGGGGAACTACGAGCAGTACTTC. This translates into CASSGGQGNYEQYF. The rearrangement joined TRBV11-3 to TRBJ2-7, with TRBD1 matching 10 junction bases. The germline V gene gives CDR1 as SGHNT and CDR2 as YENEEA. Trimming accounts for 6 bases at V and 3 bases at J, while the number of junction bases matched to no gene is 5. The CDR3 goes from the cysteine to the phenylalanine over 14 residues. Only CDR3 DNA remains: 42 bases, in frame from the first base.